These 32 T cell receptor beta chains were all obtained from the same sample, sequenced in a study of shared clonotypes between healthy human individuals. Clones were sequenced by immunoSEQ multiplex PCR, and TCRdb holds only the in-frame ones, with some missing. The repertoire has some 500,000 clones, approximately 95% of them found once; the top ten carry approximately 0.06%. The source material was naive CD4+ T cells sorted from blood. Subset indicated: CD45RA+ positively selected. These receptors all come from a woman younger than 45 in good health.

The chain couples TRBV6-5 to TRBJ2-2; TRBD1 might be the D (6 bases). The CDR3 runs to 14 residues. Germline CDR1 is MNHEY and CDR2 is SVGAGI. V lost 6 bases and J lost 6, with 14 bases in between. CDR3 sequence (DNA): TGTGCCAGCAGCCTACAGGGACCGGCCGGGGAGCTGTTTTTT. Its protein product is CASSLQGPAGELFF.

The chain carries TRBV12-5 and TRBJ1-5; D gene ambiguous. Looked up from germline, CDR1 is LGHNT and CDR2 is FRNRAP. Trimming removed 2 bases at V and 7 bases at J, with 15 bases between. This CDR3 has 15 residues. The CDR3 bases are TGTGCTAGTGGTTTGATACCCCCTGTCCACCAGCCCCAGCATTTT. Its protein is CASGLIPPVHQPQHF. The whole variable domain, remainder taken from reference TRBV12-5 and TRBJ1-5, is DARVTQTPRHKVTEMGQEVTMRCQPILGHNTVFWYRQTMMQGLELLAYFRNRAPLDDSGMPKDRFSAEMPDATLATLKIQPSEPRDSAVYFCASGLIPPVHQPQHFGDGTRLSIL.

V usage is TRBV19 and J usage is TRBJ1-1; D perhaps matches TRBD1 (6 bases). V lost 8 bases and J lost 7, with 17 bases in between. Germline CDR1 reads LNHDA; CDR2 reads SQIVND (reference sequence). CDR3 length: 13 amino acids. The CDR3 spells CASRPRGSGEAFF. CDR3 coding DNA: TGTGCCAGTCGTCCCAGGGGCAGTGGTGAAGCTTTCTTT.

CDR3 nucleotides: TGTGCCAGCAGCTCAAGGACAGGTAAAGACAATGAGCAGTTCTTC. Encoded protein: CASSSRTGKDNEQFF. The chain links TRBV5-8 to TRBJ2-1; 7 bases map to TRBD1. V shed 3 bases and J 5 bases; nucleotides not matched to a gene: 8. The CDR3 sequence is 15 residues long. CDR1 and CDR2 from the germline V gene are SGHTS and YDEGEE.

V usage is TRBV4-1 and J usage is TRBJ2-1; TRBD2 matches at 11 bases. V was pared by 1 base and J by 8 bases, with 13 bases of the junction left unmatched. CDR3 length: 18 amino acids. CDR1 is MGHRA and CDR2 is YSYEKL in the germline V gene. CDR3: CASSQVAGTSGRGDEQFF. CDR3 nucleotides: TGCGCCAGCAGCCAAGTGGCTGGGACTAGCGGTCGCGGGGATGAGCAGTTCTTC.

The chain links TRBV29-1 to TRBJ2-5; 7 bases are a match to TRBD1. The J call is uncertain, as TRBJ2-7 better fits the DNA end. This CDR3 region has 14 residues. The germline CDR1 and CDR2 sequences are SQVTM and ANQGSEA. CDR3 bases: TGCAGCGTTGCAGTACAGGGGAGCTCCTACGAGCAGTACTTC. Its protein product is CSVAVQGSSYEQYF.

The chain links TRBV28 to TRBJ1-1, with 7 bases identical to TRBD1. The CDR3 totals 16 residues. V was clipped by 5 bases and J by 1 base; unmatched bases: 10. Germline V gene lookup returns CDR1 MDHEN and CDR2 SYDVKM. The CDR3 loop reads CASSPWQGGPNTEAFF. The CDR3 bases are TGTGCCAGCAGTCCCTGGCAGGGGGGGCCGAACACTGAAGCTTTCTTT.

This clone was seen more than once but under ten times. This chain links TRBV9 with TRBJ2-7; no clear D gene. V lost 0 bases and J lost 1, with 14 bases in between. CDR3 size: 16 residues. Germline-derived CDR1 and CDR2 are SGDLS and YYNGEE. CDR3 residues: CASSVAPDGQSYEQYF. The CDR3 coding sequence is TGTGCCAGCAGCGTAGCTCCCGATGGGCAGTCCTACGAGCAGTACTTC.

The chain recombines TRBV5-4 with TRBJ2-7, with 11 bases aligning to TRBD1. V shed 4 bases and J 4 bases; nucleotides not matched to a gene: 7. The CDR3 extends over 15 amino acids. Germline V gives CDR1 SGHNT, CDR2 YYREEE (reference sequence). CDR3 nucleotide sequence: TGTGCCAGCAGCGGAGGCCGGGACAGGGGGTACGAGCAGTACTTC. This gives the protein CASSGGRDRGYEQYF.

The CDR3 DNA sequence: TGTGCCAGCAGCCAGGGGACTAGCGGAGGGAATGAGCAGTTCTTC. The encoded protein is CASSQGTSGGNEQFF. V usage is TRBV4-2 and J usage is TRBJ2-1, with TRBD2 matching over 11 bases. Germline CDR1 and CDR2: LGHNA and YNFKEQ. This CDR3 spans 15 amino acids. V shed 3 bases, J shed 7 bases, and the junction held 5 bases outside the gene matches.

The rearrangement links TRBV10-2 to TRBJ2-1, with D unresolved. Germline CDR1 and CDR2: WSHSY and SAAADI. The CDR3 extends over 13 amino acids. Trimming took 8 bases from V and 5 from J, leaving 13 bases between them. CDR3 sequence (DNA): TGCGCCAGCGATCCGATATGGGACAATGAGCAGTTCTTC. It translates to CASDPIWDNEQFF.

The V call is TRBV9, the J call TRBJ1-2; no clear D. Trimming removed 4 bases at V and 8 bases at J, with 18 bases between. Germline CDR1 is SGDLS and CDR2 is YYNGEE. The CDR3 has 14 residues. CDR3 DNA sequence: TGTGCCAGCAGCACCCGTGGTTTGTTGGGGGGCTACACCTTC. Translation gives CASSTRGLLGGYTF.

The J gene is TRBJ1-1, the V gene TRBV7-9; D not certain. The V end was cut by 4 bases, the J end by 7 bases, with 7 bases between. Germline loops: CDR1 SEHNR, CDR2 FQNEAQ (reference sequence). The CDR3 is made up of 11 amino acids. For the CDR3, the DNA is TGTGCCAGCAGCTCCCAGTATGAAGCTTTCTTT. This encodes CASSSQYEAFF.

This clone occurred once. V gene TRBV14 combines with J gene TRBJ2-5, with D tentatively TRBD1 or TRBD2 (5 bases each). The CDR3 has 13 amino acids. CDR1 SGHDN and CDR2 FVKESK come from the germline V gene. The V end was cut by 4 bases, the J end by 7 bases, with 13 bases between. CDR3 amino acids: CASSPQAAGTQYF. CDR3 DNA sequence: TGTGCCAGCAGCCCACAGGCCGCGGGGACCCAGTACTTC.

The V and J genes are TRBV7-8 and TRBJ2-1, with D perhaps TRBD1 (5 bases). Germline V gene data show CDR1 as SGHVS and CDR2 as FQNEAQ. This CDR3 has 14 amino acids. With 5 bases removed from V and 9 bases from J, the gap between germline ends came to 17 bases. The CDR3 sequence is CASSILGGQGEQFF. CDR3 DNA sequence: TGTGCCAGCAGCATATTGGGCGGTCAGGGTGAGCAGTTCTTC.

This clone was counted only a few times. The chain is built from TRBV7-2 and TRBJ1-3; unclear D gene. V was shortened by 5 bases and J by 0 bases, with 8 bases between the two germline ends. The CDR3 is 14 residues long. The V gene's germline CDR1 is SGHTA and CDR2 FQGNSA. In DNA form, the CDR3 reads TGTGCCAGCAGCACAAGGGCCTCTGGAAACACCATATATTTT. Its translation is CASSTRASGNTIYF.

This chain links TRBV10-3 with TRBJ1-5; tentative D call: TRBD1 (6 bases). The length of the CDR3 is 14 residues. The germline CDR1 and CDR2 sequences are ENHRY and SYGVKD. Deletions cut 10 bases from V and 4 bases from J, with 17 bases between. CDR3 in amino acids: CANQGPLRNQPQHF. The CDR3 DNA follows: TGTGCCAACCAGGGGCCCTTAAGAAATCAGCCCCAGCATTTT.

The chain employs TRBV7-9 and TRBJ1-1; no definite D call. The germline V gene has CDR1 SEHNR and CDR2 FQNEAQ (reference sequence). This CDR3 contains 13 residues. The ends were cut back, 1 base at V and 6 bases at J, with 9 bases in the middle. The CDR3 sequence is CASSLVSESEAFF. In DNA, the CDR3 is TGTGCCAGCAGCTTAGTAAGTGAATCTGAAGCTTTCTTT.

V gene TRBV7-3 combines with J gene TRBJ2-7, with TRBD2 matching over 9 bases. J was trimmed by 1 base and V by 5 bases; bases with no gene match: 6. The CDR3 is 15 residues long. The germline gives CDR1 SGHTA, CDR2 FQGTGA. CDR3 amino acids: CASSGGLAPSYEQYF. The CDR3 DNA reads as TGTGCCAGCAGCGGAGGACTAGCGCCTTCCTACGAGCAGTACTTC.

This rearrangement joins TRBV5-1 to TRBJ1-4, with D possibly TRBD1 on 6 matching bases. Germline-derived CDR1 and CDR2 are SGHRS and YFSETQ. Deletions cut 0 bases from V and 8 bases from J, with 17 bases between. The CDR3 covers 16 residues. This CDR3 is CASSLAGGGQTEKLFF. The CDR3 DNA follows: TGCGCCAGCAGCTTGGCCGGCGGGGGGCAGACGGAAAAACTGTTTTTT.

The rearrangement uses TRBV28 and TRBJ1-5; 8 nucleotides line up with TRBD1. The ends lost 2 bases at V and 2 bases at J; junction bases unmatched: 2. The CDR3 totals 15 residues. Germline CDR1 is MDHEN and CDR2 is SYDVKM. The DNA of the CDR3 is TGTGCCAGCAGTTTACCAGGGGGCGGCAATCAGCCCCAGCATTTT. This translates into CASSLPGGGNQPQHF.

This chain links TRBV6-6 with TRBJ2-7; no firm D call. CDR3 length equals 14 residues. The germline V and J ends were trimmed by 7 bases and 6 bases, with 19 bases remaining between them. Germline CDR1 reads MNHNY; CDR2 reads SVGAGI (reference sequence). This chain's CDR3 is CASTGWPLWSEQYF. The CDR3 nucleotides are TGTGCCAGCACCGGGTGGCCCCTGTGGAGCGAGCAGTACTTC.

V and J are TRBV30 and TRBJ1-2; no clear D gene. Per germline, CDR1 GTSNPN and CDR2 SVGIG (reference sequence). Trimming stripped 2 bases from V and 3 bases from J, with 7 bases between. The CDR3 is 12 residues long. The CDR3 protein is CAWSPQDYGYTF. In DNA, the CDR3 is TGTGCCTGGAGTCCCCAGGACTATGGCTACACCTTC.

J is TRBJ1-5 and V is TRBV6-5; a weak D match, TRBD1 (6 bases). The CDR3 consists of 15 residues. Trimming took off 2 bases at V and 6 bases at J, with 14 bases between the two ends. Germline CDR1 and CDR2: MNHEY and SVGAGI. The CDR3 sequence: CASSYVAGAGQPQHF. The CDR3 DNA reads as TGTGCCAGCAGTTACGTTGCAGGGGCTGGTCAGCCCCAGCATTTT.

The V and J genes are TRBV5-1 and TRBJ2-5, with D perhaps TRBD1 or TRBD2 (6 bases each). The CDR3 length is 15 residues. V shed 0 bases and J shed 5 bases, with 14 bases lying between them. Germline-derived CDR1 and CDR2 are SGHRS and YFSETQ. The CDR3 DNA reads TGCGCCAGCAGCTTGGCGCCAGGGGCGGGGGAGACCCAGTACTTC. Amino acids: CASSLAPGAGETQYF.

With respect to this clone: Other nucleotide sequences from this sample produce the same CDR3. The chain combines TRBV5-1 with TRBJ2-3, with D maybe TRBD2 (6 bases). The CDR3 loop spans 14 amino acids. V lost 2 bases and J lost 0, with 7 bases in between. The germline CDR1 and CDR2 sequences are SGHRS and YFSETQ. The CDR3 here is CASSFSGSTDTQYF. The CDR3 coding sequence is TGCGCCAGCAGCTTTAGCGGAAGCACAGATACGCAGTATTTT. Drawing the rest from reference TRBV5-1 and TRBJ2-3, the complete variable domain is KAGVTQTPRYLIKTRGQQVTLSCSPISGHRSVSWYQQTPGQGLQFLFEYFSETQRNKGNFPGRFSGRQFSNSRSEMNVSTLELGDSALYLCASSFSGSTDTQYFGPGTRLTVL.

The chain links TRBV19 to TRBJ2-5, with 7 bases aligning to TRBD2. The junction had 11 bases not matched to a gene; V was cut back by 3 bases and J by 1 base. The CDR3 runs to 17 residues. The germline CDR1 and CDR2 sequences are LNHDA and SQIVND (reference sequence). CDR3 sequence reads: CASSIFGSGEGQETQYF. The CDR3 nucleotides read TGTGCCAGTAGTATTTTTGGTTCGGGGGAGGGCCAAGAGACCCAGTACTTC.

The chain has TRBV28 and TRBJ2-7, with TRBD2 matching 9 bases. The CDR3 has 14 residues. V lost 6 bases, J lost 9 bases, and 12 bases stayed unmatched. Germline CDR1 MDHEN, CDR2 SYDVKM. The chain's CDR3 is CASRPWTSAAWQYF. The CDR3 DNA is TGTGCCAGCAGGCCTTGGACTAGCGCTGCGTGGCAGTACTTC.

Worth noting for this clone: At the DNA level, this CDR3 is encoded by other sequences in the same sample as well. This chain uses TRBV5-1 with TRBJ2-1, with D unresolved. V lost 0 bases and J 10 bases, leaving 8 bases between the germline ends. Germline V gene data show CDR1 as SGHRS and CDR2 as YFSETQ. CDR3 length equals 12 residues. This chain's CDR3 is CASSLERNEQFF. As DNA, the CDR3 is TGCGCCAGCAGCTTGGAGCGAAACGAGCAGTTCTTC. The whole variable domain, filled in from reference TRBV5-1 and TRBJ2-1, reads KAGVTQTPRYLIKTRGQQVTLSCSPISGHRSVSWYQQTPGQGLQFLFEYFSETQRNKGNFPGRFSGRQFSNSRSEMNVSTLELGDSALYLCASSLERNEQFFGPGTRLTVL.

In this sample, this clone turned up once. This chain joins TRBV5-1 and TRBJ2-7, with D maybe TRBD1 (6 bases). Between the trimmed V and J ends, which lost 4 bases and 0 bases, there was a span of 17 bases. This CDR3 region has 16 residues. Per the germline V gene, CDR1 is SGHRS and CDR2 is YFSETQ. The chain's CDR3 is CASSPTQGNSSYEQYF. CDR3 in DNA: TGCGCCAGCAGCCCCACACAGGGAAACTCCTCCTACGAGCAGTACTTC.

V gene TRBV5-1 combines with J gene TRBJ2-3; D is perhaps TRBD2 (5 bases). Germline values: CDR1 SGHRS, CDR2 YFSETQ. This CDR3 spans 13 amino acids. Deletions cut 1 base from V and 4 bases from J, with 7 bases between. In nucleotides, the CDR3 is TGCGCCAGCAGCTTGACGGGGTCAGATACGCAGTATTTT. Its translation is CASSLTGSDTQYF.

Details on this clone: The same CDR3 arises from other DNA sequences in this sample as well. This rearrangement joins TRBV18 to TRBJ1-4; unclear D gene. The length of the CDR3 is 13 residues. The V gene's germline CDR1 is KGHSH and CDR2 LQKENI. The germline V and J ends were trimmed by 3 bases and 5 bases, with 7 bases remaining between them. CDR3 sequence: CASSPGRNEKLFF. The CDR3 DNA sequence: TGTGCCAGCTCACCTGGGAGGAATGAAAAACTGTTTTTT.